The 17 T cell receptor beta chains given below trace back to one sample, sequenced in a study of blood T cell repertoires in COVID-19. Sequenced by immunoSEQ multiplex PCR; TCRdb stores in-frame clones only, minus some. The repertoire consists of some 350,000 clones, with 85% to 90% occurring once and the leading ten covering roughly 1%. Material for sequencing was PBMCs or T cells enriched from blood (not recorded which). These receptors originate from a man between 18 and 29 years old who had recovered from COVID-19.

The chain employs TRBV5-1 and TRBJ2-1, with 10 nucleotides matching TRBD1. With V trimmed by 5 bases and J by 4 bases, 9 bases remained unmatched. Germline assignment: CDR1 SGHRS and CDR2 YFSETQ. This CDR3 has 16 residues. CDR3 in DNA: TGCGCCAGCAGAAAGGCCGGACAGGGGGATTACAATGAGCAGTTCTTC. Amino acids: CASRKAGQGDYNEQFF.

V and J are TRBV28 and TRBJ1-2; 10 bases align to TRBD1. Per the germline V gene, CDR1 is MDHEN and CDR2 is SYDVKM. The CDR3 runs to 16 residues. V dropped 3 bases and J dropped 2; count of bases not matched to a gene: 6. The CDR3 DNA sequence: TGTGCCAGCAGTTTTTCGACAGGGGGCGTAAACTATGGCTACACCTTC. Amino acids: CASSFSTGGVNYGYTF.

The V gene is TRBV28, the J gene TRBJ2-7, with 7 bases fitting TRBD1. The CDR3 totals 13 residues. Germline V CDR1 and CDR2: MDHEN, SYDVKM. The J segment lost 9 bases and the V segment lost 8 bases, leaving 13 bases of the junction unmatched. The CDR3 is CASVGTVNVVQYF. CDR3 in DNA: TGTGCCAGCGTCGGGACAGTCAACGTTGTGCAGTACTTC. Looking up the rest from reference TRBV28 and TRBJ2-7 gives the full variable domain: DVKVTQSSRYLVKRTGEKVFLECVQDMDHENMFWYRQDPGLGLRLIYFSYDVKMKEKGDIPEGYSVSREKKERFSLILESASTNQTSMYLCASVGTVNVVQYFGPGTRLTVT.

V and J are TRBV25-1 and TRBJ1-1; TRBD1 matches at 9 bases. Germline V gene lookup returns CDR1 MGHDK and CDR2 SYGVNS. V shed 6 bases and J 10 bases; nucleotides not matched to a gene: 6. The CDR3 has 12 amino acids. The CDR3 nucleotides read TGTGCCAGCAGCTCCGGGACAGGGACAGCTTTCTTT. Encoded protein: CASSSGTGTAFF.

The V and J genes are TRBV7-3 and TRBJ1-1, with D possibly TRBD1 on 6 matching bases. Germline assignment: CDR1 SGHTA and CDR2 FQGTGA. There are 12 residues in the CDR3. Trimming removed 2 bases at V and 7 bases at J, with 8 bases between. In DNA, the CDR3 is TGTGCCAGCAGCTTACGAGGGGGTGAAGCTTTCTTT. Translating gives CASSLRGGEAFF.

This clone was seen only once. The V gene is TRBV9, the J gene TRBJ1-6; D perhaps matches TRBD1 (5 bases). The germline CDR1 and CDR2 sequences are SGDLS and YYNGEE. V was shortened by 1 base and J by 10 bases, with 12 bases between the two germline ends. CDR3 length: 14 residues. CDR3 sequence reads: CASSVTGGNSPLHF. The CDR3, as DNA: TGTGCCAGCAGCGTAACAGGTGGGAACTCACCCCTCCACTTT. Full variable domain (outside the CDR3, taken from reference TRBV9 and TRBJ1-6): DSGVTQTPKHLITATGQRVTLRCSPRSGDLSVYWYQQSLDQGLQFLIQYYNGEERAKGNILERFSAQQFPDLHSELNLSSLELGDSALYFCASSVTGGNSPLHFGNGTRLTVT.

The CDR3 loop is CASKLWAGRTDTQYF. The CDR3 region has the DNA TGTGCCAGCAAGTTGTGGGCAGGGCGGACAGATACGCAGTATTTT. The chain joins TRBV5-6 to TRBJ2-3; D possibly corresponds to TRBD1 (5 bases). Per the germline V gene, CDR1 is SGHDT and CDR2 is YYEEEE. This CDR3 comprises 15 residues. V shed 6 bases and J shed 3 bases, with 17 bases lying between them.

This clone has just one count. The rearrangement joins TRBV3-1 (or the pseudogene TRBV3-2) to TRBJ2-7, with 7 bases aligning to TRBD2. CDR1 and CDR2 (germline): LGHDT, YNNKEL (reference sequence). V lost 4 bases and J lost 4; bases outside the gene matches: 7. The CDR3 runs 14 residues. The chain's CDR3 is CASSPRLAAYEQYF. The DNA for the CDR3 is TGTGCCAGCAGCCCCCGACTAGCAGCATACGAGCAGTACTTC.

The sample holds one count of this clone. DNA for the CDR3: TGCGCCAGCTCCGGGACAGGGAAACCCTACAATGAGCAGTTCTTC. Translation gives CASSGTGKPYNEQFF. This chain uses TRBV5-1 with TRBJ2-1; 9 bases fit TRBD1. With 7 bases clipped from V and 2 bases from J, the junction kept 7 bases outside the gene matches. Germline CDR1 and CDR2: SGHRS and YFSETQ. The CDR3 length is 15 residues.

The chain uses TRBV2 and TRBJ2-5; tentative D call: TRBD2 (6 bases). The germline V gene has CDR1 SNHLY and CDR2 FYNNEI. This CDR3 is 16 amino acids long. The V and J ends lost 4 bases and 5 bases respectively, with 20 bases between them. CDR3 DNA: TGTGCCAGCAGTGGACTAGGCCGGGGGAATGGGGAGACCCAGTACTTC. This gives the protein CASSGLGRGNGETQYF.

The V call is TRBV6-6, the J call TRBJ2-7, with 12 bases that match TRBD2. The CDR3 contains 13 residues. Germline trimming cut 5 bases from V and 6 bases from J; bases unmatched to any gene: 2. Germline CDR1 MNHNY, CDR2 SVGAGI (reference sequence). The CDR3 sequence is CASSRLAGAEQYF. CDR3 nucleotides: TGTGCCAGCAGTAGACTAGCGGGAGCCGAGCAGTACTTC.

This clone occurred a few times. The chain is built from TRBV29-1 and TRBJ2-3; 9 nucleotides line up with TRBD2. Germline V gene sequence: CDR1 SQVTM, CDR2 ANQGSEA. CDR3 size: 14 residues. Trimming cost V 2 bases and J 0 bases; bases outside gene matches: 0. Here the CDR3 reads CSVETSGSTDTQYF. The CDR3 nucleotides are TGCAGCGTTGAAACTAGCGGGAGCACAGATACGCAGTATTTT.

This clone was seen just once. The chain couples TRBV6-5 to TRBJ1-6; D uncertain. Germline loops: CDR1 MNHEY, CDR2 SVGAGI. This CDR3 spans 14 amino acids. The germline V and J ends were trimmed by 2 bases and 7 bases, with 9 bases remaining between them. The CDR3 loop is CASSYGVRNSPLHF. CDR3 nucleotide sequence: TGTGCCAGCAGTTACGGTGTGAGAAATTCACCCCTCCACTTT.

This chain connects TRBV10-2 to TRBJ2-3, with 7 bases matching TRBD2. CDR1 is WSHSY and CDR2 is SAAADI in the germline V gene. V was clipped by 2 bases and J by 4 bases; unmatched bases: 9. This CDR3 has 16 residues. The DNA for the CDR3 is TGCGCCAGCAGTGAGCCAGGCGGGAGCCGAGCAGATACGCAGTATTTT. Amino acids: CASSEPGGSRADTQYF.

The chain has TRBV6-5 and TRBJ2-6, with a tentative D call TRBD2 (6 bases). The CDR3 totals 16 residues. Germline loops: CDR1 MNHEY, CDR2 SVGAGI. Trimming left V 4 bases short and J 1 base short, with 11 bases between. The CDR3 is CASSWRVSSGANVLTF. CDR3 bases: TGTGCCAGCAGTTGGAGGGTTAGTTCTGGGGCCAACGTCCTGACTTTC.

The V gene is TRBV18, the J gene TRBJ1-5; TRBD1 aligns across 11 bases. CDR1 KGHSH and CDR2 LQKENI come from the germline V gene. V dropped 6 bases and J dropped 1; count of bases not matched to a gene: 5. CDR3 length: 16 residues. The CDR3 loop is CASSLDRGLSNQPQHF. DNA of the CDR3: TGTGCCAGCTCCCTGGACAGGGGGCTAAGCAATCAGCCCCAGCATTTT.

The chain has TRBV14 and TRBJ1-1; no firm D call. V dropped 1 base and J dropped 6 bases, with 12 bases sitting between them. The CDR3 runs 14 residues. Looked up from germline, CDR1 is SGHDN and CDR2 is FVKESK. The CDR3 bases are TGTGCCAGCAGCCAAGGGGAAGGGAGGGCTGAAGCTTTCTTT. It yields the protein CASSQGEGRAEAFF.